This T cell receptor (beta chain) emerged from a study of cytotoxic CD8 clonotypes in ibrutinib-treated CLL. The assay was immunoSEQ multiplex PCR, and TCRdb's table has in-frame clones only and misses some. This sample has roughly 220,000 clones, with about four fifths found just once. The CDR3 extends over 15 amino acids. Per the germline V gene, CDR1 is SGHRS and CDR2 is YFSETQ. Deletions cut 0 bases from V and 6 bases from J, with 15 bases between. The material sequenced was PBMCs, taken after 12 months of ibrutinib treatment. The TCR sequence derives from a human donor with chronic lymphocytic leukemia. The rearrangement joins TRBV5-1 to TRBJ1-1; possibly TRBD1 for D (5 bases). The CDR3 reads CASSLGTFRAAEAFF. Written as DNA, the CDR3 is TGCGCCAGCAGCTTGGGGACGTTCAGGGCCGCTGAAGCTTTCTTT.